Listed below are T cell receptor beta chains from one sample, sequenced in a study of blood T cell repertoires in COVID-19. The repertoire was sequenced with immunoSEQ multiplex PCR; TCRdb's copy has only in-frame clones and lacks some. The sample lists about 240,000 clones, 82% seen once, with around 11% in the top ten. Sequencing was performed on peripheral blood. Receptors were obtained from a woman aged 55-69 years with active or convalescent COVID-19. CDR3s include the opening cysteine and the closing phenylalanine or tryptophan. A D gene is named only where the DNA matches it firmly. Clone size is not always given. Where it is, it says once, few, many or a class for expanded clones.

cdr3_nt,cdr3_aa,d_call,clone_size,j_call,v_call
TGTGCCAGCAGTCTCTCTCTAGCGGGGGCCTACGAGCAGTACTTC,CASSLSLAGAYEQYF,TRBD2,few,TRBJ2-7,TRBV27
TGTGCCAGCAGTTTAAGCGGGGGCGGTGATACGCAGTATTTT,CASSLSGGGDTQYF,TRBD2,-,TRBJ2-3,TRBV27
TGTGCCAGCAGCCTGGGGCTCCAAGAGACCCAGTACTTC,CASSLGLQETQYF,-,-,TRBJ2-5,TRBV3-1/TRBV3-2
TGTGCCAGCAGCTTGGGGTGGGCCCCATACAATGAGCAGTTCTTC,CASSLGWAPYNEQFF,-,once,TRBJ2-1,TRBV5-6
TGTGCCAGCAGTGCTTCCTCCACCTATAGCGGGACTTACTACAATGAGCAGTTCTTC,CASSASSTYSGTYYNEQFF,TRBD2,-,TRBJ2-1,TRBV6-4
TGTGCCAGCAGTATAACAGGGTTCGCCAATTCACCCCTCCACTTT,CASSITGFANSPLHF,-,few,TRBJ1-6,TRBV27
TGTGCCAGCCGAGAAACGGACAATAGCAATCAGCCCCAGCATTTT,CASRETDNSNQPQHF,-,-,TRBJ1-5,TRBV2
TGTGCCAGTAGTATCTTCGGGACAGGGGAAAACATTCAGTACTTC,CASSIFGTGENIQYF,TRBD1,once,TRBJ2-4,TRBV19
TGTGCCAGCAGTGAACGGACAGGGGGGCTCTATGGCTACACCTTC,CASSERTGGLYGYTF,TRBD1,-,TRBJ1-2,TRBV6-1
TGTGCCAGCAGCTTGGGTGGACAGGGGGACTATGGCTACACCTTC,CASSLGGQGDYGYTF,TRBD1,-,TRBJ1-2,TRBV5-4
TGCGCCAGCAGCCGGGACAGCCCTAATGAAAAACTGTTTTTT,CASSRDSPNEKLFF,TRBD1,once,TRBJ1-4,TRBV5-1
TGTGCCAGCAGCTTAGCAGGGGGAGAGACCCAGTACTTC,CASSLAGGETQYF,-,-,TRBJ2-5,TRBV7-2
TGTGCCAGCAGTTTCATGCTAGCGGGGCTGGACAATGAGCAGTTCTTC,CASSFMLAGLDNEQFF,TRBD2,-,TRBJ2-1,TRBV6-2/TRBV6-3
TGTGCCTGGAGTTCAAAGACAGGGTCAACGGGCGAGCAGTACTTC,CAWSSKTGSTGEQYF,TRBD1,-,TRBJ2-7,TRBV30
TGTGCCAGCAGGGCCCCCGGGGACAGGGGCGCCTACGAGCAGTACTTC,CASRAPGDRGAYEQYF,TRBD1,-,TRBJ2-7,TRBV5-5
TGTGCCAGTAGGCTGGGAGCTAGCACAGATACGCAGTATTTT,CASRLGASTDTQYF,-,-,TRBJ2-3,TRBV19
TGCGCCAGCAGCTCGCTGCAGGGAATCTCTGGGGCCAACGTCCTGACTTTC,CASSSLQGISGANVLTF,-,-,TRBJ2-6,TRBV5-1
TGCGCCAGCAGCTTGGCAGGACAGGGATTAAACATTCAGTACTTC,CASSLAGQGLNIQYF,TRBD1,-,TRBJ2-4,TRBV5-1
TGTGCCAGCAGTACCGGACTGTTGAACACTGAAGCTTTCTTT,CASSTGLLNTEAFF,-,once,TRBJ1-1,TRBV6-5
TGCAGCGCTCGACAGGATAGCAATCAGCCCCAGCATTTT,CSARQDSNQPQHF,-,few,TRBJ1-5,TRBV29-1
TGTGCCAGCCAACGGAGGGGGGGGAACACTGAAGCTTTCTTT,CASQRRGGNTEAFF,-,-,TRBJ1-1,TRBV27
TGTGCCAGCAGCCCAATCCAGGGCGTCGATAGCACTGAAGCTTTCTTT,CASSPIQGVDSTEAFF,-,-,TRBJ1-1,TRBV9
TGTGCCAGCAGCCAGGGGGTGAACACTGAAGCTTTCTTT,CASSQGVNTEAFF,TRBD1,once,TRBJ1-1,TRBV7-2
TGTGCCAGCGGCGGCCGGAGTGGGGCCAACGTCCTGACTTTC,CASGGRSGANVLTF,-,once,TRBJ2-6,TRBV3-1/TRBV3-2
TGTGCCAGCAGTGACGGACAGGCGATGAACTATGGCTACACCTTC,CASSDGQAMNYGYTF,TRBD1,-,TRBJ1-2,TRBV6-1
TGTGCCAGCAGCTTAGAGGGGTGGAACAATGAGCAGTTCTTC,CASSLEGWNNEQFF,-,-,TRBJ2-1,TRBV7-2
TGTGCCACGCAGGGGGTGGCGGATGAAAAACTGTTTTTT,CATQGVADEKLFF,TRBD1,-,TRBJ1-4,TRBV6-4
TGTGCCAGCAGTCGCGACACCGTGAACACTGAAGCTTTCTTT,CASSRDTVNTEAFF,-,-,TRBJ1-1,TRBV6-5
TGCGCCAGCAGAGCGGACAGGGGACAGCCCCAGCATTTT,CASRADRGQPQHF,TRBD1,-,TRBJ1-5,TRBV10-2
TGTGCCAGCAGCCCCCGAGGAGCGGGGGGGCCTAATATCAATGAGCAGTTCTTC,CASSPRGAGGPNINEQFF,TRBD2,few,TRBJ2-1,TRBV7-6
TGTGCCTGGAGTGCCATCCGGAGCGGCGGAGCTTTCTTT,CAWSAIRSGGAFF,-,-,TRBJ1-1,TRBV30
TGTGCCAGCAGCCCGACAGGGGGTGGAGATACGCAGTATTTT,CASSPTGGGDTQYF,TRBD1,-,TRBJ2-3,TRBV27
TGCGCCAGCAGCTTGTCGGGGACTAGCGGCAATGAGCAGTTCTTC,CASSLSGTSGNEQFF,TRBD2,few,TRBJ2-1,TRBV5-1
TGTGCCAGCAGCCAGGGGATCTACACTGAAGCTTTCTTT,CASSQGIYTEAFF,-,-,TRBJ1-1,TRBV27
TGTGCCAGCAGCTCGGGACAGGTACAAGAGACCCAGTACTTC,CASSSGQVQETQYF,TRBD1,-,TRBJ2-5,TRBV7-2
TGTGCCAGCACCCGTAGTAGTCCCCTTAATTCACCCCTCCACTTT,CASTRSSPLNSPLHF,-,once,TRBJ1-6,TRBV11-2
TGTGCCAGCAGTGAATTGCAGGGGTACACCATATATTTT,CASSELQGYTIYF,-,-,TRBJ1-3,TRBV25-1
TGTGCCAGCAGTTACGGACAGAACTATGGCTACACCTTC,CASSYGQNYGYTF,-,-,TRBJ1-2,TRBV6-6
TGTGCCAGTAGTACGGGGGTTTCCTACGAGCAGTACTTC,CASSTGVSYEQYF,-,-,TRBJ2-7,TRBV19
TGTGCCAGCAGCTTCCCACCTACCTACGAGCAGTACTTC,CASSFPPTYEQYF,-,-,TRBJ2-7,TRBV7-2
TGTGCCAGCAGCCCCCGGGACAGGGGCAACGAGCAGTACTTC,CASSPRDRGNEQYF,TRBD1,once,TRBJ2-7,TRBV3-1/TRBV3-2
TGTGCCAGCTCACCGCCGGGACAGGTCCAAGAGACCCAGTACTTC,CASSPPGQVQETQYF,TRBD1,-,TRBJ2-5,TRBV18
TGCGCCAGCAGCTTGGATGGACAACAGAACACTGAAGCTTTCTTT,CASSLDGQQNTEAFF,-,-,TRBJ1-1,TRBV5-1
TGTGCCAGCAGCCTGGGCCGTGGCGCTTTCTTT,CASSLGRGAFF,-,-,TRBJ1-1,TRBV7-2
TGTGCCAGCAGTTTGAGAGTTCTAAAAGAGACCCAGTACTTC,CASSLRVLKETQYF,-,-,TRBJ2-5,TRBV28
TGCGCCAGCAGCCCAAATGGACTAGCGGGGGGGGCAGAGACCCAGTACTTC,CASSPNGLAGGAETQYF,TRBD2,-,TRBJ2-5,TRBV5-1
TGTGCCAGCATGGGACAGCGGTGGGGCTACACCTTC,CASMGQRWGYTF,TRBD1,-,TRBJ1-2,TRBV2
TGTGCCTGGAAAAGAGGGGACACCGAGTACTTC,CAWKRGDTEYF,-,-,TRBJ2-5,TRBV30
TGTGCCAGCAGCCCAGGTCGGGCTAGCGGTACAGATACGCAGTATTTT,CASSPGRASGTDTQYF,TRBD2,-,TRBJ2-3,TRBV7-9
TGCGCCAGCCGCTGGACAGGGAGCGATTCACCCCTCCACTTT,CASRWTGSDSPLHF,TRBD1,once,TRBJ1-6,TRBV5-1
TGTGCCAGCAGTTTAGCGACAGGGAGCAATCAGCCCCAGCATTTT,CASSLATGSNQPQHF,TRBD1,once,TRBJ1-5,TRBV6-5
TGTGCCAGCAGTCGAACAGGGGGCGGTGGTTCGGATTCACCCCTCCACTTT,CASSRTGGGGSDSPLHF,TRBD1,-,TRBJ1-6,TRBV6-6
TGCGCCAGCAGTGCTAGCCATGAAAAACTGTTTTTT,CASSASHEKLFF,-,-,TRBJ1-4,TRBV10-1
TGTGCCTGGAGTTCCTGGGGGGGATTAAACTATGGCTACACCTTC,CAWSSWGGLNYGYTF,-,-,TRBJ1-2,TRBV30
TGTGCCAGCAGTTCCCCAGGGTTCAGGGTCTTC,CASSSPGFRVF,-,few,TRBJ2-1,TRBV6-5
TGTGCCAGCAGTTACGGGGGACTAGGCACAGATACGCAGTATTTT,CASSYGGLGTDTQYF,TRBD2,-,TRBJ2-3,TRBV6-5
TGTGCCAGCAGCTTGGCAGGGAACGGTGAAGCTTTCTTT,CASSLAGNGEAFF,-,-,TRBJ1-1,TRBV7-9
TGTGCCAGCAGCTTGGGGACACGTAATCAGCCCCAGCATTTT,CASSLGTRNQPQHF,-,-,TRBJ1-5,TRBV5-6
TGTGCCAGCTCACCGGGGACAGGGGGGGATCAGCCCCAGCATTTT,CASSPGTGGDQPQHF,TRBD1,-,TRBJ1-5,TRBV18
TGTGCCAGCAGCCGCCGGGGGGACAGCAATCAGCCCCAGCATTTT,CASSRRGDSNQPQHF,-,-,TRBJ1-5,TRBV9